The 21 T cell receptor beta chains in this list originate from one sample, sequenced in a study of T cells in localized non-small cell lung cancer (dated by TCRdb to about 2020). The receptor library was made with the immunoSEQ multiplex PCR assay. TCRdb took this table from immuneACCESS and kept in-frame rearrangements with V and J called. Such tables lack part of the clones; where checked against another copy, unresolved V genes explain under half of the gap, and the rest is unexplained. The sample records thousands of clones, 30% to 35% of which are singletons. 9% to 15% of the sample goes to the ten largest clones. The material sequenced was lung tumor tissue, taken before any cancer treatment. These receptors all stem from a male donor aged 60 or over with stage III lung adenocarcinoma.

The chain is built from TRBV11-3 and TRBJ2-7; 8 bases are a match to TRBD1. CDR1 is SGHNT, CDR2 YENEEA, per germline. Losses at the gene ends were 7 bases for V and 0 bases for J; bases not matched to a gene: 5. This CDR3 contains 14 residues. The CDR3 loop reads CASNRDRSSYEQYF. The CDR3 coding sequence is TGTGCCAGCAATCGGGACAGGAGCTCCTACGAGCAGTACTTC.

A few counts support this clone. The V and J genes are TRBV19 and TRBJ2-1; 8 bases line up with TRBD2. With V trimmed by 6 bases and J by 6 bases, 7 bases remained unmatched. Germline V lookup: CDR1 LNHDA, CDR2 SQIVND (reference sequence). The CDR3 length is 14 residues. DNA for the CDR3: TGTGCCAGTAGGTCACTAGCGGCAACCAATGAGCAGTTCTTC. Its translation: CASRSLAATNEQFF.

By share of the sample, this clone is medium-sized. The rearrangement uses TRBV6-8 and TRBJ2-2; TRBD1 matches 9 bases. This CDR3 is built from 14 residues. J gave up 6 bases and V 5 bases, and 4 bases lay outside the gene matches. Germline CDR1 reads MNHGY; CDR2 reads SAAAGT. CDR3: CASSEDRGAGELFF. The CDR3, as DNA: TGTGCCAGCAGTGAGGACAGGGGTGCCGGGGAGCTGTTTTTT.

The chain couples TRBV5-1 to TRBJ2-2; TRBD2 might be the D (6 bases). The CDR3 loop spans 14 amino acids. V lost 2 bases and J lost 5, with 10 bases in between. Germline V gives CDR1 SGHRS, CDR2 YFSETQ. Here the CDR3 DNA reads TGCGCCAGCAGCTTACTTCGGGAGACCGGGGAGCTGTTTTTT. Its protein product is CASSLLRETGELFF.

This clone was detected a few times. The J gene is TRBJ2-3, the V gene TRBV11-3; TRBD2 matches 13 bases. In germline, CDR1 is SGHNT, CDR2 YENEEA. V dropped 3 bases and J dropped 6; count of bases not matched to a gene: 6. The CDR3 covers 16 residues. CDR3 in DNA: TGTGCCAGCAGCTTGGAACTAGCGGGAGGGAGGGATACGCAGTATTTT. Amino acid sequence: CASSLELAGGRDTQYF.

The table lists this clone with a few counts. The chain recombines TRBV11-3 with TRBJ1-2, with TRBD1 matching over 9 bases. The V gene's germline CDR1 is SGHNT and CDR2 YENEEA. V lost 0 bases, J lost 5 bases, and 4 bases stayed unmatched. CDR3 size: 15 residues. CDR3 amino acids: CASSLEQGAEYGYTF. In DNA form, the CDR3 reads TGTGCCAGCAGCTTAGAACAGGGGGCCGAGTATGGCTACACCTTC.

The chain uses TRBV7-5 and TRBJ2-3. TRBV7-5 is a pseudogene. The CDR3 spans 14 residues. The CDR3 bases are TGTGCCAGCCTAATGAATTCAGGCACAGATACGCAGTATTTT. Translation: CASLMNSGTDTQYF.

This clone was observed a few times. The V call is TRBV9, the J call TRBJ2-1, with a tentative D call TRBD1 (5 bases). V gave up 1 base and J gave up 9 bases, with 14 bases separating them. CDR3 length equals 14 residues. Germline values: CDR1 SGDLS, CDR2 YYNGEE. The DNA of the CDR3 is TGTGCCAGCAGCGTAACTGTAGGGGCGGTTGAGCAGTTCTTC. Translation: CASSVTVGAVEQFF. Variable domain in full (rest from reference TRBV9 and TRBJ2-1): DSGVTQTPKHLITATGQRVTLRCSPRSGDLSVYWYQQSLDQGLQFLIQYYNGEERAKGNILERFSAQQFPDLHSELNLSSLELGDSALYFCASSVTVGAVEQFFGPGTRLTVL.

The chain carries TRBV9 and TRBJ2-5; the match to TRBD2 covers 9 bases. V dropped 0 bases and J dropped 5; count of bases not matched to a gene: 11. Looked up from germline, CDR1 is SGDLS and CDR2 is YYNGEE. There are 17 residues in the CDR3. This chain's CDR3 is CASSVGNGAGGPETQYF. The CDR3 coding sequence is TGTGCCAGCAGCGTAGGAAACGGGGCGGGAGGGCCGGAGACCCAGTACTTC.

This clone has only a few counts. For the CDR3, the DNA is TGTGCCAGCTCACTTACACTTGGGGAAGCCCACGCTGGAAACACCATATATTTT. Translating gives CASSLTLGEAHAGNTIYF. The V and J genes are TRBV18 and TRBJ1-3; no definite D call. CDR1 is KGHSH, CDR2 LQKENI, per germline. Trimming left V 4 bases short and J 2 bases short, with 21 bases between. This CDR3 comprises 18 residues.

This clone was picked up one time. This rearrangement joins TRBV14 to TRBJ2-3; perhaps TRBD1 as D (5 bases). Germline V CDR1 and CDR2: SGHDN, FVKESK. V was shortened by 4 bases and J by 14 bases, with 19 bases between the two germline ends. The CDR3 is 13 amino acids. In DNA form, the CDR3 reads TGTGCCAGCAGCCTTCGTGCTTCGACTCAGGGGTATTTT. Protein product: CASSLRASTQGYF. Together with reference TRBV14 and TRBJ2-3, the CDR3 gives the full variable domain: EAGVTQFPSHSVIEKGQTVTLRCDPISGHDNLYWYRRVMGKEIKFLLHFVKESKQDESGMPNNRFLAERTGGTYSTLKVQPAELEDSGVYFCASSLRASTQGYFGPGTRLTVL.

The chain carries TRBV28 and TRBJ1-3; TRBD1 is a possible D gene (6 bases). Trimming stripped 3 bases from V and 2 bases from J, with 8 bases between. The CDR3 sequence is 14 residues long. The germline CDR1 and CDR2 sequences are MDHEN and SYDVKM. In nucleotides, the CDR3 is TGTGCCAGCAGTTTGGCAGGGGCTGGAAACACCATATATTTT. It is translated as CASSLAGAGNTIYF. Full variable domain (missing parts from reference TRBV28 and TRBJ1-3): DVKVTQSSRYLVKRTGEKVFLECVQDMDHENMFWYRQDPGLGLRLIYFSYDVKMKEKGDIPEGYSVSREKKERFSLILESASTNQTSMYLCASSLAGAGNTIYFGEGSWLTVV.

This sequence joins TRBV19 and TRBJ2-7; D is ambiguous. CDR3 length: 13 amino acids. Looked up from germline, CDR1 is LNHDA and CDR2 is SQIVND (reference sequence). V lost 5 bases and J lost 4, with 12 bases in between. The CDR3 DNA sequence: TGTGCCAGTAGTCGGTCAGGAACGTACGAGCAGTACTTC. Translated, it gives CASSRSGTYEQYF.

The chain is built from TRBV5-1 and TRBJ2-7; TRBD1 or TRBD2 may be the D gene (5 bases each). V lost 4 bases and J 0 bases, leaving 17 bases between the germline ends. Germline V CDR1 and CDR2: SGHRS, YFSETQ. The CDR3 consists of 16 residues. The CDR3 here is CASSPIGTQSSYEQYF. DNA for the CDR3: TGCGCCAGCAGCCCCATTGGGACCCAGAGCTCCTACGAGCAGTACTTC.

J is TRBJ1-1 and V is TRBV18, with TRBD1 identical over 11 bases. The CDR3 is 17 residues long. Trimming cost V 3 bases and J 0 bases; bases outside gene matches: 6. Germline CDR1 reads KGHSH; CDR2 reads LQKENI. This CDR3 reads CASSPIPDRGLNTEAFF. DNA for the CDR3: TGTGCCAGCTCACCCATTCCGGACAGGGGGCTGAACACTGAAGCTTTCTTT.

The chain couples TRBV11-3 to TRBJ1-3; D not certain. The CDR3 spans 14 residues. CDR1 is SGHNT and CDR2 is YENEEA in the germline V gene. V lost 3 bases and J 3 bases, leaving 9 bases between the germline ends. CDR3 in amino acids: CASSLRIVGNTIYF. CDR3 coding DNA: TGTGCCAGCAGCTTGAGGATTGTTGGAAACACCATATATTTT.

This clone was seen a few times. V and J are TRBV6-8 and TRBJ1-2, with 9 bases identical to TRBD1. The CDR3 runs 16 residues. Germline loops: CDR1 MNHGY, CDR2 SAAAGT. J lost 1 base, V lost 4 bases, and 7 bases had no gene match. Here the CDR3 DNA reads TGTGCCAGCAGTTCCGGACAGGGGCTCTATAACTATGGCTACACCTTC. This gives the protein CASSSGQGLYNYGYTF.

This clone was seen only a few times. The rearrangement links TRBV29-1 to TRBJ1-2; D uncertain. The CDR3 length is 14 residues. The germline V gene has CDR1 SQVTM and CDR2 ANQGSEA. V lost 4 bases, J lost 2 bases, and 14 bases lay in between. Written as DNA, the CDR3 is TGCAGCGTTGTCCTCCGGTCCCTAAACTATGGCTACACCTTC. It specifies CSVVLRSLNYGYTF.

A few counts support this clone. The genes are TRBV23-1 and TRBJ1-5; D is unresolved. TRBV23-1 is filed as an ORF, its function uncertain. V was trimmed by 6 bases and J by 0 bases, leaving 6 bases between them. The CDR3 spans 13 residues. CDR3 region: CASSLSSNQPQHF. The CDR3 DNA sequence: TGCGCCAGCAGCTTGAGTAGCAATCAGCCCCAGCATTTT.

This chain uses TRBV5-1 with TRBJ1-5, with TRBD1 as a possible D gene (5 bases). V lost 1 base, J lost 7 bases, and 12 bases lay in between. Germline V CDR1 and CDR2: SGHRS, YFSETQ. The CDR3 contains 14 residues. This CDR3 is CASSLTGGGQPQHF. In nucleotides, the CDR3 is TGCGCCAGCAGCTTGACAGGTGGTGGGCAGCCCCAGCATTTT.

This clone has just a few counts. The V and J genes are TRBV18 and TRBJ1-3; D gene ambiguous. CDR1 is KGHSH and CDR2 is LQKENI in the germline V gene. The CDR3 runs 16 residues. Between the trimmed V and J ends, which lost 5 bases and 0 bases, there was a span of 14 bases. The DNA for the CDR3 is TGTGCCAGCTCATCGACCGGTGAGAGCTCTGGAAACACCATATATTTT. This translates into CASSSTGESSGNTIYF.